The table lists the clone carrying this TCR beta chain with a few counts. Its specificity is not known. This entry comes from a study of T cells in Graves' hyperthyroidism and ophthalmopathy. General study points: Patients with ophthalmopathy were separated from those with stable hyperthyroidism by a 13 V-J model. Appearing also in blood were most of the thyroid clonotypes expanded above 0.001.

There were TCR beta CDR3 regions amplified from RNA transcripts. Researchers ran a first-round RT-PCR on the TCR CDR3 using the HTBI primer set. MiXCR was run by TCRdb on the multiplex PCR reads, yielding one entry per CDR3 protein. The sample lists 690,000 or so distinct CDR3 sequences; around a sixth were seen once. The clonotype was recovered from a woman in her 50s with Graves' hyperthyroidism that later progressed to Graves' ophthalmopathy. Sequencing used blood.

Here the CDR3 reads CASSSTRLDADTQYF. DNA for the CDR3: TGTGCCAGCAGCTCAACGAGACTCGATGCAGATACGCAGTATTTT. The V and J genes are TRBV7-9 and TRBJ2-3; D gene uncertain. This CDR3 spans 15 amino acids. Germline V gene sequence: CDR1 SEHNR, CDR2 FQNEAQ (reference sequence). V lost 4 bases and J lost 4, with 15 bases in between.